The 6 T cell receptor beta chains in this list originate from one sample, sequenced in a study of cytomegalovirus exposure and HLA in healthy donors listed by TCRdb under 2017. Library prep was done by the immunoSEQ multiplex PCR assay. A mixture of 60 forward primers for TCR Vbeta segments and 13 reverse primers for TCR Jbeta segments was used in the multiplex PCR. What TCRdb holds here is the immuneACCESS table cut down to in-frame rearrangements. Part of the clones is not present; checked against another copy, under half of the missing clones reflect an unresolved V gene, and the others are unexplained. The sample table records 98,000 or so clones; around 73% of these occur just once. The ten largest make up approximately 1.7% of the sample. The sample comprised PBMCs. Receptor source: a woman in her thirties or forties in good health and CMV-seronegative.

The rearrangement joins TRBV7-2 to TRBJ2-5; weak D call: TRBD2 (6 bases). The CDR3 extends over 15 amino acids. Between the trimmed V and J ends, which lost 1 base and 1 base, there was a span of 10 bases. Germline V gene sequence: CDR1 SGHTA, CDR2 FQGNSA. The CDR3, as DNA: TGTGCCAGCAGCTTAGTCGGCGGGATCCAAGAGACCCAGTACTTC. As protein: CASSLVGGIQETQYF. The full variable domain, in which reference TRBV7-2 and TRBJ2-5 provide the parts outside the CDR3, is GAGVSQSPSNKVTEKGKDVELRCDPISGHTALYWYRQSLGQGLEFLIYFQGNSAPDKSGLPSDRFSAERTGGSVSTLTIQRTQQEDSAVYLCASSLVGGIQETQYFGPGTRLLVL.

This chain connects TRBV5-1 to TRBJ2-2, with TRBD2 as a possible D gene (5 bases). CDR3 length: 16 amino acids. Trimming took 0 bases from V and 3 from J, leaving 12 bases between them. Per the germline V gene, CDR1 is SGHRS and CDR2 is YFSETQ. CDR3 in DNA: TGCGCCAGCAGCTTGGTTCCGGGAAGGGACACCGGGGAGCTGTTTTTT. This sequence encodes CASSLVPGRDTGELFF.

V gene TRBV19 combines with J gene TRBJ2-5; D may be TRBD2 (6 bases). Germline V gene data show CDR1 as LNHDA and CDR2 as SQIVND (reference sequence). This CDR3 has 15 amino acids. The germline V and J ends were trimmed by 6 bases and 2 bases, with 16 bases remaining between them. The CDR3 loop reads CASSPLAALQETQYF. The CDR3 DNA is TGTGCCAGTAGCCCATTAGCGGCCCTACAAGAGACCCAGTACTTC.

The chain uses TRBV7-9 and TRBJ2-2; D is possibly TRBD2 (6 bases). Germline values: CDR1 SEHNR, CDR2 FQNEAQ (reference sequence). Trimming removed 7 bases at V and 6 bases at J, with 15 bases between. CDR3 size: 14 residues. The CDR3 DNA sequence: TGTGCCAGCATCTGGGGGGTAGGGCCCGGGGAGCTGTTTTTT. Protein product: CASIWGVGPGELFF.

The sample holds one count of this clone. CDR3 sequence reads: CASRITAGPSSYNEQFF. CDR3 sequence (DNA): TGTGCCAGCAGGATTACGGCGGGACCTAGCTCCTACAATGAGCAGTTCTTC. This chain uses TRBV7-2 with TRBJ2-1; weak D call: TRBD2 (6 bases). This CDR3 region has 17 residues. Germline CDR1 and CDR2: SGHTA and FQGNSA. V was pared by 6 bases and J by 0 bases, with 18 bases between.

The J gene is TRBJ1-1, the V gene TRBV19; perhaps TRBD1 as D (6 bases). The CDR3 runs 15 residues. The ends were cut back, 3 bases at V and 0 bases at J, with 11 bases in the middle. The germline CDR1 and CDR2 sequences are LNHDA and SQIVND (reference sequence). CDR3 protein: CASSIQGNMNTEAFF. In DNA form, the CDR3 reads TGTGCCAGTAGTATTCAGGGGAACATGAACACTGAAGCTTTCTTT.